Below, 8 T cell receptor beta chains from the same sample are listed, as sequenced in a study of blood T cell repertoires in COVID-19. The method was immunoSEQ multiplex PCR; TCRdb's version includes in-frame clones alone and lacks a portion of them. The table records around 480,000 clones, about nine tenths of them present only once. The specimen was PBMCs or T cells enriched from blood (not recorded which). These receptor sequences come from a young woman who had recovered from COVID-19.

The V call is TRBV7-9, the J call TRBJ1-1; 7 bases are shared with TRBD1. The V gene end was trimmed by 7 bases and the J gene end by 0 bases; junction bases not matched to a gene: 5. This CDR3 is built from 14 residues. The germline gives CDR1 SEHNR, CDR2 FQNEAQ (reference sequence). CDR3 sequence (DNA): TGTGCCAGCACCCAGACAGGGTTGAACACTGAAGCTTTCTTT. Protein: CASTQTGLNTEAFF.

The J gene is TRBJ2-5, the V gene TRBV5-1; TRBD1 aligns across 10 bases. Germline CDR1 reads SGHRS; CDR2 reads YFSETQ. CDR3 length: 15 amino acids. After removal of 5 bases from V and 1 base from J, the junction contained 5 bases not matched to a gene. CDR3 sequence reads: CASRYRTGGQETQYF. The DNA of the CDR3 is TGCGCCAGCAGGTATCGGACAGGGGGCCAAGAGACCCAGTACTTC.

Regarding this clone: The sample carries other DNA sequences with the same CDR3. The CDR3 DNA follows: TGTGCCAGCAGCCCGACAGGGGGTTCTGGAAACACCATATATTTT. Translated, it gives CASSPTGGSGNTIYF. This rearrangement joins TRBV9 to TRBJ1-3; TRBD1 aligns across 9 bases. Trimming at V came to 4 bases and at J to 1 base, leaving 3 bases not matched to a gene. This CDR3 is 15 amino acids long. Germline CDR1 and CDR2: SGDLS and YYNGEE.

The chain couples TRBV7-9 to TRBJ2-7; 7 nucleotides agree with TRBD1. V dropped 3 bases and J dropped 5; count of bases not matched to a gene: 4. This CDR3 spans 13 amino acids. Germline loops: CDR1 SEHNR, CDR2 FQNEAQ (reference sequence). The CDR3 DNA sequence: TGTGCCAGCAGCTTCCAGACAGGGAACGAGCAGTACTTC. Its translation: CASSFQTGNEQYF. Variable domain in full (rest from reference TRBV7-9 and TRBJ2-7): DTGVSQNPRHKITKRGQNVTFRCDPISEHNRLYWYRQTLGQGPEFLTYFQNEAQLEKSRLLSDRFSAERPKGSFSTLEIQRTEQGDSAMYLCASSFQTGNEQYFGPGTRLTVT.

This chain connects TRBV5-1 to TRBJ1-1; 8 nucleotides align to TRBD1. From germline, CDR1 is SGHRS and CDR2 YFSETQ. The V segment lost 4 bases and the J segment 4 bases; nucleotides outside the gene matches: 6. This CDR3 spans 14 amino acids. CDR3 amino acids: CASSGTTGGTEAFF. The DNA for the CDR3 is TGCGCCAGCAGCGGCACCACAGGGGGCACTGAAGCTTTCTTT.

The chain recombines TRBV2 with TRBJ1-2; the D gene is possibly TRBD1 (5 bases). Trimming shortened V by 7 bases and J by 8 bases, and 20 bases separated the two germline ends. This CDR3 comprises 14 residues. CDR1 and CDR2 (germline): SNHLY, FYNNEI. In nucleotides, the CDR3 is TGTGCCAGCAAAACGGGACGGGGGTCGAGAGGCTACACCTTC. Translating it yields CASKTGRGSRGYTF.

The rearrangement joins TRBV7-2 to TRBJ2-7, with 11 bases lining up with TRBD1. The CDR3 runs to 14 residues. In germline, CDR1 is SGHTA, CDR2 FQGNSA. V lost 1 base, J lost 6 bases, and 2 bases stayed unmatched. The CDR3 DNA reads TGTGCCAGCAGCTTAGTGGGGACAGGGGGCGAGCAGTACTTC. It encodes CASSLVGTGGEQYF.

CDR3 in DNA: TGCGCCAGCAGCCATGGACAGGGTGAGGGGAATGAGCAGTTCTTC. This gives the protein CASSHGQGEGNEQFF. The rearrangement links TRBV5-1 to TRBJ2-1; the match to TRBD1 covers 8 bases. The CDR3 covers 15 residues. V shed 4 bases, J shed 7 bases, and the junction held 10 bases outside the gene matches. Per the germline V gene, CDR1 is SGHRS and CDR2 is YFSETQ.